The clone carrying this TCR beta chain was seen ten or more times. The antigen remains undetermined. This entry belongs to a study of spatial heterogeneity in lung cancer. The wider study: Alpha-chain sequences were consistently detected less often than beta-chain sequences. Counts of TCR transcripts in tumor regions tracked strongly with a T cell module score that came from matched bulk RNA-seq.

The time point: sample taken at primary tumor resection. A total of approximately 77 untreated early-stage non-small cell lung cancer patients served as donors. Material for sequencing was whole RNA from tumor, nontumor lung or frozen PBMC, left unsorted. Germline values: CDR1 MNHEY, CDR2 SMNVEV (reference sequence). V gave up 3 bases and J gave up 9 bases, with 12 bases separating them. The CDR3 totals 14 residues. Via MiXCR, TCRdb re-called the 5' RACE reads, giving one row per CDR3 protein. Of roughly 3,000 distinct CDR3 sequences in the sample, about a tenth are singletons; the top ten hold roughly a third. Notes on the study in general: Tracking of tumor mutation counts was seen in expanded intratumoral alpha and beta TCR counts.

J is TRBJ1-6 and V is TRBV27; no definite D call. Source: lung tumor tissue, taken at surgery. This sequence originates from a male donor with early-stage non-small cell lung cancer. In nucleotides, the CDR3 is TGTGCCAGCAGTTTCCCGACTAAGGGTTCACCCCTCCACTTT. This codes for CASSFPTKGSPLHF.